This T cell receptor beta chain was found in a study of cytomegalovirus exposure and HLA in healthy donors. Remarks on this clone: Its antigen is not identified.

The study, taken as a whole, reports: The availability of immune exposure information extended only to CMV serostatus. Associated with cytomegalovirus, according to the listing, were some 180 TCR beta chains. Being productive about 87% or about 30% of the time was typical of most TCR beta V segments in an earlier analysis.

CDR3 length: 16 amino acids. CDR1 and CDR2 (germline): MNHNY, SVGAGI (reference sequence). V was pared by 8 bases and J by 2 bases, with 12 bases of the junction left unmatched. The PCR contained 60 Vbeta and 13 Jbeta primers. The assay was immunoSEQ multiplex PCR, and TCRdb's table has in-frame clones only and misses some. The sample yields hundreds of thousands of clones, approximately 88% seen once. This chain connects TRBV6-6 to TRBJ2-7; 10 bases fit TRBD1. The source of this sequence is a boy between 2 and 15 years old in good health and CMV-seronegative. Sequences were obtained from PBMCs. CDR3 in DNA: TGTGCCAGCCGAAGAATCGCCGGGACAGGGGCCTACGAGCAGTACTTC. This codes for CASRRIAGTGAYEQYF.